This TCR beta chain was captured in a study of T cells after yellow fever vaccination. Study outcomes and limitations: Repertoires sorted by FACS could include abundant clonotypes that are contaminants from the bulk population. Once the booster was given, most primary-vaccination clones reappeared, at about 95% for CD4 and roughly 90% for CD8.

The authors made TCR cDNA by 5'RACE template switching, adding a universal primer site and UMIs. TCRdb reprocessed the 5' RACE reads via MiXCR and lists one record per CDR3 protein. The sample has about 300,000 distinct CDR3 sequences, around 7% seen once. This clonotype occurred a few times. Antigen: not known. The length of the CDR3 is 15 residues. V lost 0 bases, J lost 5 bases, and 13 bases lay in between. Germline CDR1 and CDR2: LNHNV and YYDKDF (reference sequence). Material: PBMCs, obtained 35 to 50 days after the first yellow fever vaccination. V usage is TRBV15 and J usage is TRBJ2-5; D unclear. This TCR was recovered from a man between 18 and 29 years old who received the YFV17D yellow fever vaccine. The CDR3 loop is CATSRDAGYGETQYF. CDR3 DNA sequence: TGTGCCACCAGCAGAGATGCCGGTTATGGCGAGACCCAGTACTTC. The variable domain in full, completed from reference TRBV15 and TRBJ2-5, reads DAMVIQNPRYQVTQFGKPVTLSCSQTLNHNVMYWYQQKSSQAPKLLFHYYDKDFNNEADTPDNFQSRRPNTSFCFLDIRSPGLGDTAMYLCATSRDAGYGETQYFGPGTRLLVL.